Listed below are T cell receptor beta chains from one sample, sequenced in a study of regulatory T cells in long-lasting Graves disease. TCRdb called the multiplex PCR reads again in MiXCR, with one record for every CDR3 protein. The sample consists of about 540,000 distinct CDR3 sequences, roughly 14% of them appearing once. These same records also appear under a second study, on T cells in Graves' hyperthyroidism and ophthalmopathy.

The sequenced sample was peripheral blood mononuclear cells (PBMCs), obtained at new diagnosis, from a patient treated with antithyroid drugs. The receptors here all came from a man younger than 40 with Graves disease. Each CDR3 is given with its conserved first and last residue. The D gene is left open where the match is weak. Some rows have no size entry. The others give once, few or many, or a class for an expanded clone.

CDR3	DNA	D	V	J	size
CASSFTRGSGNTIYF	TGTGCCAGCAGCTTCACCAGGGGCTCTGGAAACACCATATATTTT	.	TRBV5-6	TRBJ1-3	few
CASSQGTGRGEPLHF	TGTGCCAGCAGCCAAGGGACAGGCCGGGGTGAACCCCTCCACTTT	TRBD1	TRBV3-1	TRBJ1-6	once
CASSSPPSPLGEQYF	TGTGCCAGCAGTTCCCCCCCGTCTCCCCTCGGGGAGCAGTACTTC	.	TRBV27	TRBJ2-7	many
CAISERDSQAKNIQYF	TGTGCCATCAGTGAACGGGACAGCCAAGCCAAAAACATTCAGTACTTC	TRBD1	TRBV10-3	TRBJ2-4	.
CARKEAREVPDTQYF	TGTGCCAGGAAGGAAGCCCGGGAGGTACCAGATACGCAGTATTTT	TRBD2	TRBV6-7	TRBJ2-3	.
CASSGAATYGYTF	TGTGCCAGCAGCGGAGCCGCAACCTATGGCTACACCTTC	.	TRBV28	TRBJ1-2	many
CASSPGAWDEQYF	TGTGCCAGCAGTCCCGGGGCCTGGGACGAGCAGTACTTC	.	TRBV2	TRBJ2-7	many
CASAPPKGPNLYEQYF	TGTGCCAGTGCCCCACCTAAGGGACCTAACTTATACGAGCAGTACTTC	.	TRBV6-1	TRBJ2-7	few
CASSLGGRIGEKLFF	TGCGCCAGCAGCTTGGGGGGGCGGATAGGAGAAAAACTGTTTTTT	.	TRBV5-1	TRBJ1-4	many
CASSPTLDEQFF	TGTGCCAGCTCACCGACCTTGGATGAGCAGTTCTTC	.	TRBV18	TRBJ2-1	few
CASAGTENTGELFF	TGTGCCAGCGCCGGGACAGAGAACACCGGGGAGCTGTTTTTT	TRBD1	TRBV7-9	TRBJ2-2	.
CASSERWTTKETQYF	TGTGCCAGCAGTGAAAGATGGACGACTAAAGAGACCCAGTACTTC	.	TRBV2	TRBJ2-5	many